These T cell receptor beta chains were read from a single sample in a study of neurological immune-mediated disorders. Each CDR3 protein gets one entry after TCRdb re-called the 5' RACE reads with MiXCR. Among more than 15,000 distinct CDR3 sequences listed, roughly 15% were seen once. What was sequenced was PBMCs. The origin of the receptors is a man between 60 and 70 years old with HTLV-1-associated myelopathy (HAM/TSP). Both conserved end residues are part of each CDR3. A D gene is named only where the DNA matches it firmly. Clone size is shown for a subset of rows, as once, few, many or a class of expanded clone.

>TRBJ2-7|-|-|TRBV20-1
TGCAGTGCTAGAGATCTGGCGGGCGGGGTCTACGAGCAGTACTTC
CSARDLAGGVYEQYF
>TRBJ1-5|TRBD1|-|TRBV3-1
TGTGCCAGCAGCCTGTCGGACAGGGACCATCAGCCCCAGCATTTT
CASSLSDRDHQPQHF
>TRBJ2-7|-|-|TRBV14
TGTGCCAGCAGCCAATGGACTCTCAAGCAGTACTTC
CASSQWTLKQYF
>TRBJ2-5|-|many|TRBV20-1
TGCAGTGCTAGTATCTCTCGGCGGGAGACCCAGTACTTC
CSASISRRETQYF
>TRBJ2-1|-|many|TRBV9
TGTGCCAGCAGCGGAAATTACAATGAGCAGTTCTTC
CASSGNYNEQFF
>TRBJ1-2|-|many|TRBV7-3
TGTGCCAGCAGCTTAGCCAGGGGAGAGGGCTACACCTTC
CASSLARGEGYTF
>TRBJ2-2|TRBD2|-|TRBV6-5
TGTGCCAGCAGTTACAAGGCTAGCGGGGGGCCAGGCGGGGAGCTGTTTTTT
CASSYKASGGPGGELFF
>TRBJ1-1|TRBD1|many|TRBV7-9
TGTGCCAGCAGCCTTACAGGGGGCGCGGGCTCTGAAGCTTTCTTT
CASSLTGGAGSEAFF
>TRBJ1-1|-|once|TRBV3-1
TGTGCCAGCAGCCCCAAGGCACAACAGAACACTGAAGCTTTCTTT
CASSPKAQQNTEAFF
>TRBJ2-7|-|many|TRBV7-2
TGTGCCAGCAGCCCTCTAGGAGGGACGTACGAGCAGTACTTC
CASSPLGGTYEQYF
>TRBJ2-7|TRBD2|-|TRBV5-1
TGCGCCAGCAGCTTGGGCACTAGCGGGAGGCTAGGTGAGCAGTACTTC
CASSLGTSGRLGEQYF
>TRBJ2-3|-|many|TRBV7-2
TGTGCCAGCAGCTTAGTAGGGGGGGGCAGGGGAGATACGCAGTATTTT
CASSLVGGGRGDTQYF
>TRBJ2-3|-|many|TRBV29-1
TGCAGCGTCCCCAAAGGGGGGCTGGCAGATACGCAGTATTTT
CSVPKGGLADTQYF
>TRBJ2-3|TRBD1|many|TRBV7-3
TGTGCCAGCAGCTCCCGACAGGGGGCCCCAGATACGCAGTATTTT
CASSSRQGAPDTQYF
>TRBJ1-1|-|many|TRBV7-9
TGTGCCAACAGCTTAGGGCATACGGGGAACACTGAAGCTTTCTTT
CANSLGHTGNTEAFF
>TRBJ2-2|TRBD1|many|TRBV3-1
TGTGCCAGCAGCCTCCCGGGACAGGGGGCGTTCACCGGGGAGCTGTTTTTT
CASSLPGQGAFTGELFF
>TRBJ2-1|TRBD1|many|TRBV20-1
TGCAGTGCTAGGGGACAGGGAGACGGGCAGTTCTTC
CSARGQGDGQFF
>TRBJ2-5|TRBD2|-|TRBV20-1
TGCAGTGCTGGCGGGACTAGCGGCCAAGAGACCCAGTACTTC
CSAGGTSGQETQYF
>TRBJ1-1|-|many|TRBV7-9
TGTGCCAGCAGCTTAGCGGCAGCAGTCACTGAAGCTTTCTTT
CASSLAAAVTEAFF